This TCR beta chain was identified during a study of early T cells in non-severe SARS-CoV-2 infection. The overall study: Unsorted whole blood bulk RNA was sequenced, with unpaired chains.

Per germline, CDR1 SGHTA and CDR2 FQGNSA. The CDR3 is 15 amino acids. V dropped 5 bases and J dropped 3; count of bases not matched to a gene: 5. General study points: Private and CD4 specificities were missed by VDJdb matching, skewed to anti-spike CD8.

As part of library construction, unique molecular identifiers were attached to individual cDNA molecules. TCRdb passed the 5' RACE reads through MiXCR, listing each CDR3 protein once. The sample yields more than 80,000 distinct CDR3 sequences, 11% seen once. To note about this clonotype: Its target is unknown.

Sequenced sample: whole blood. This chain links TRBV7-2 with TRBJ2-2; 8 bases line up with TRBD2. The receptor was isolated from an adult who was a healthcare worker with PCR-confirmed SARS-CoV-2 infection or an uninfected control (not recorded which). The CDR3 loop is CASSHTSGYTGELFF. CDR3 DNA sequence: TGTGCCAGCAGCCATACTAGCGGTTACACCGGGGAGCTGTTTTTT. The complete variable domain, with remaining parts taken from reference TRBV7-2 and TRBJ2-2, reads GAGVSQSPSNKVTEKGKDVELRCDPISGHTALYWYRQSLGQGLEFLIYFQGNSAPDKSGLPSDRFSAERTGGSVSTLTIQRTQQEDSAVYLCASSHTSGYTGELFFGEGSRLTVL.